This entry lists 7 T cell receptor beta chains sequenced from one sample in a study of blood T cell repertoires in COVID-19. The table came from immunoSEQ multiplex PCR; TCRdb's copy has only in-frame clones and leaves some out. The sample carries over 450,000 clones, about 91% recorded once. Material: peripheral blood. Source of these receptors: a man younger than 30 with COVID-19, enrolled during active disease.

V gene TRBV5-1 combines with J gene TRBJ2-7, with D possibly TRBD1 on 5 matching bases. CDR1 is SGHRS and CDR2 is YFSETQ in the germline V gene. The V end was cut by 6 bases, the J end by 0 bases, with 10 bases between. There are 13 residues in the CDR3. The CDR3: CASTSTVSYEQYF. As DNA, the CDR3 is TGCGCCAGCACCTCGACAGTCTCCTACGAGCAGTACTTC.

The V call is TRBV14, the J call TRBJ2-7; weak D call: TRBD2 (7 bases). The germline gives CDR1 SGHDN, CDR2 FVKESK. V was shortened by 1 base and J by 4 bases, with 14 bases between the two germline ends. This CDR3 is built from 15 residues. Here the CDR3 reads CASSQVGGGGYEQYF. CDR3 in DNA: TGTGCCAGCAGCCAAGTTGGGGGCGGGGGATACGAGCAGTACTTC.

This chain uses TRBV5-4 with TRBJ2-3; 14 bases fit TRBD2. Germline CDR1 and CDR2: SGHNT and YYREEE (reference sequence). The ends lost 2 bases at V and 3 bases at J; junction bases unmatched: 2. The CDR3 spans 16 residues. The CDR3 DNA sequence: TGTGCCAGCAGCTTCCGGACTAGCGGGAGGACAGATACGCAGTATTTT. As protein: CASSFRTSGRTDTQYF.

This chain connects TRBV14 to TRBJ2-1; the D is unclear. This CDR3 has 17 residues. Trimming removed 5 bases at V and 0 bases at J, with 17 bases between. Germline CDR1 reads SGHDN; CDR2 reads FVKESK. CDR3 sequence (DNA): TGTGCCAGCAGCTCCTATTTTGCAGCGAGCTCCTACAATGAGCAGTTCTTC. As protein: CASSSYFAASSYNEQFF.

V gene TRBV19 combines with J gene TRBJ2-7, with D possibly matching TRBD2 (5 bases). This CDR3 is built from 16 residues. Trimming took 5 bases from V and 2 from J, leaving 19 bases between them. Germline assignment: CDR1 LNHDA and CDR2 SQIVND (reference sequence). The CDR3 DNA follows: TGTGCCAGTAGTCCCGATTCCACCGGACTGACCTACGAGCAGTACTTC. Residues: CASSPDSTGLTYEQYF.

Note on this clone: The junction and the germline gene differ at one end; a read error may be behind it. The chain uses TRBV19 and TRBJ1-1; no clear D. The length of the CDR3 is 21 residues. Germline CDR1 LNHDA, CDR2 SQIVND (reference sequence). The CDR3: CASSTIPTLDGGVPRNAEAFF. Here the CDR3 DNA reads TGTGCCAGTAGTACCATACCTACCTTAGACGGCGGGGTCCCCCGGAACGCTGAAGCTTTCTTT.

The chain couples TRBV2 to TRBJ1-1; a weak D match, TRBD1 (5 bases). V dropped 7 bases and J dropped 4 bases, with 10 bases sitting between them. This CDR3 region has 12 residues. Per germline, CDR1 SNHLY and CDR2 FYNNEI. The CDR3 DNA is TGTGCCAGCACGGGGCGGGGCACTGAAGCTTTCTTT. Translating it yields CASTGRGTEAFF. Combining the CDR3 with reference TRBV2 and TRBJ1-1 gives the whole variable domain EPEVTQTPSHQVTQMGQEVILRCVPISNHLYFYWYRQILGQKVEFLVSFYNNEISEKSEIFDDQFSVERPDGSNFTLKIRSTKLEDSAMYFCASTGRGTEAFFGQGTRLTVV.